This T cell receptor (beta chain) comes out of a study of cytomegalovirus exposure and HLA in healthy donors. To note about this clone: What it recognizes is unknown.

Researchers ran the PCR with 60 Vbeta and 13 Jbeta primers. Clones were read by immunoSEQ multiplex PCR, and TCRdb kept only the in-frame ones, dropping some. The repertoire holds about 90,000 clones, with around three quarters as singletons. CDR1 and CDR2 from the germline V gene are SGHRS and YFSETQ. Trimming removed 5 bases from V and 1 base from J, with 13 bases in between. The CDR3 loop spans 14 amino acids. Study observations and caveats: As was reported, the classifier diagnosed cytomegalovirus status with high specificity and sensitivity. TCR beta chains numbering under 200 were designated cytomegalovirus-associated. Common viral pathogens seemed to be connected with several of the most significant clusters, according to a later analysis. Other equally common chains were less clonally expanded than HLA-associated TCR beta chains, a later analysis showed.

The gene calls are TRBV5-1 and TRBJ2-7, with D tentatively TRBD2 (5 bases). Sequenced material: PBMCs. The sequence was obtained from a middle-aged woman in good health and CMV-seropositive. The CDR3 coding sequence is TGCGCCAGCAGTAATGGCGGGTCTTCCTACGAGCAGTACTTC. Amino acids: CASSNGGSSYEQYF.